This T cell receptor (beta chain) was captured in a study of technical replicates of blood from a few donors. CDR1 and CDR2 (germline): LNHDA, SQIVND (reference sequence). Unmatched junction bases numbered 7, after V lost 0 bases and J lost 3 bases. The CDR3 spans 16 residues. Sequenced by immunoSEQ multiplex PCR; TCRdb stores in-frame clones only, minus some. The sample includes about 84,000 clones, roughly 98% of them seen just once. The rearrangement uses TRBV19 and TRBJ2-5; 7 bases agree with TRBD2. The receptor comes from a human donor in good health. The sample consisted of T cells isolated from PBMCs. CDR3 loop: CASSIDRAGVKETQYF. DNA of the CDR3: TGTGCCAGTAGTATAGATCGGGCGGGGGTGAAAGAGACCCAGTACTTC.